This TCR beta chain derives from a study of CD8 T cells in ankylosing spondylitis. Study-level findings and limits: A motif in TCR beta, a set of several highly homologous variants, appeared characteristic of ankylosing spondylitis blood. The study looked at matched synovial fluid samples from ankylosing spondylitis patients. Disease-linked clones were reported to be significantly enriched there.

Library preparation for TCR beta used quantitative 5'-RACE with molecular barcodes. TCRdb reprocessed the 5' RACE reads with MiXCR, giving one entry per CDR3 protein. Altogether some 220,000 distinct CDR3 sequences are present, over 7% being singletons, with the ten largest covering 4% to 5.5%. This clonotype was counted many times. Its antigen is unknown. The germline V gene has CDR1 SGHRS and CDR2 YFSETQ. The V gene end was trimmed by 2 bases and the J gene end by 3 bases; junction bases not matched to a gene: 4. The CDR3 has 14 amino acids. Sequenced: blood, either unsorted or a sorted T cell fraction (not recorded which). The source of this sequence is a female donor with ankylosing spondylitis or in good health (not recorded which). This chain links TRBV5-1 with TRBJ2-5; 7 nucleotides match TRBD2. CDR3 sequence reads: CASSFALAEETQYF. In DNA form, the CDR3 reads TGCGCCAGCAGCTTCGCGCTAGCGGAAGAGACCCAGTACTTC. The full variable domain, with the rest looked up from reference TRBV5-1 and TRBJ2-5, is KAGVTQTPRYLIKTRGQQVTLSCSPISGHRSVSWYQQTPGQGLQFLFEYFSETQRNKGNFPGRFSGRQFSNSRSEMNVSTLELGDSALYLCASSFALAEETQYFGPGTRLLVL.